This entry lists 14 T cell receptor beta chains sequenced from one sample in a study of cytomegalovirus exposure and HLA in healthy donors. Use of 60 Vbeta and 13 Jbeta primers characterized the PCR. Libraries were prepared by immunoSEQ multiplex PCR; TCRdb keeps only in-frame clonotypes and omits some of them. The sample consists of roughly 190,000 clones, approximately 65% of them appearing once. The material sequenced was PBMCs. These receptors came from a man in his forties in good health and CMV-seronegative.

The chain recombines TRBV11-1 with TRBJ2-7, with 11 bases fitting TRBD1. With 6 bases clipped from V and 12 bases from J, the junction kept 10 bases outside the gene matches. CDR1 SGHAT and CDR2 FQDESV come from the germline V gene (reference sequence). The CDR3 loop spans 13 amino acids. CDR3 region: CASSAGTGGFLYF. The CDR3 DNA reads as TGTGCCAGCAGTGCCGGGACAGGGGGATTTCTGTACTTC.

The chain recombines TRBV5-6 with TRBJ2-3; 8 bases are a match to TRBD1. Germline CDR1 is SGHDT and CDR2 is YYEEEE. The CDR3 is 16 amino acids. Trimming at V came to 5 bases and at J to 2 bases, leaving 10 bases not matched to a gene. CDR3 nucleotides: TGTGCCAGCAGTTTACCGACAGGGGAAATCACAGATACGCAGTATTTT. Translating it yields CASSLPTGEITDTQYF.

The V call is TRBV5-8, the J call TRBJ2-1; 8 nucleotides align to TRBD2. V lost 0 bases and J lost 3; bases outside the gene matches: 2. The CDR3 length is 15 residues. CDR1 is SGHTS, CDR2 YDEGEE, per germline. The CDR3 sequence is CASSLEGLGYNEQFF. CDR3 DNA: TGTGCCAGCAGCTTGGAGGGACTAGGCTACAATGAGCAGTTCTTC.

This clone was counted a single time. The chain employs TRBV4-2 and TRBJ2-5; D unclear. The V end was cut by 0 bases, the J end by 2 bases, with 7 bases between. The CDR3 runs 14 residues. Looked up from germline, CDR1 is LGHNA and CDR2 is YNFKEQ. The CDR3 protein is CASSQDLRQETQYF. The CDR3 DNA reads as TGTGCCAGCAGCCAAGATCTTCGTCAAGAGACCCAGTACTTC.

Here the CDR3 DNA reads TGTGCCAGCAGTTACTCAGGGGACGAAAAACTGTTTTTT. It specifies CASSYSGDEKLFF. The gene calls are TRBV28 and TRBJ1-4; TRBD1 might be the D (6 bases). The CDR3 has 13 residues. V gave up 4 bases and J gave up 8 bases, with 11 bases separating them. CDR1 MDHEN and CDR2 SYDVKM come from the germline V gene.

This clone has just one count. This sequence joins TRBV5-6 and TRBJ2-7, with a possible D match to TRBD2 (6 bases). Deletions cut 1 base from V and 3 bases from J, with 11 bases between. The germline gives CDR1 SGHDT, CDR2 YYEEEE. The CDR3 spans 14 residues. This chain's CDR3 is CASSLLLAVYEQYF. CDR3 bases: TGTGCCAGCAGCTTGTTGTTAGCGGTCTACGAGCAGTACTTC.

The V gene is TRBV5-4, the J gene TRBJ2-1; TRBD1 agrees at 7 bases. V trimming: 4 bases; J trimming: 0 bases; junction bases outside the gene matches: 4. The CDR3 covers 15 residues. The germline gives CDR1 SGHNT, CDR2 YYREEE (reference sequence). CDR3 region: CASSRGPGSYNEQFF. In DNA form, the CDR3 reads TGTGCCAGCAGCAGGGGGCCTGGCTCCTACAATGAGCAGTTCTTC. The whole variable domain, remainder taken from reference TRBV5-4 and TRBJ2-1, is ETGVTQSPTHLIKTRGQQVTLRCSSQSGHNTVSWYQQALGQGPQFIFQYYREEENGRGNFPPRFSGLQFPNYSSELNVNALELDDSALYLCASSRGPGSYNEQFFGPGTRLTVL.

This clone was counted between two and nine times. The chain joins TRBV10-3 to TRBJ2-2; no clear D. V lost 2 bases and J lost 0, with 7 bases in between. CDR3 length: 15 amino acids. Germline lookup yields CDR1 ENHRY and CDR2 SYGVKD. The DNA for the CDR3 is TGTGCCATCAGTGAGACAATGACGAACACCGGGGAGCTGTTTTTT. Amino acids: CAISETMTNTGELFF.

The count of this clone is one. The chain couples TRBV15 to TRBJ2-1; the match to TRBD2 covers 11 bases. Germline trimming cut 4 bases from V and 9 bases from J; bases unmatched to any gene: 5. From germline, CDR1 is LNHNV and CDR2 YYDKDF (reference sequence). CDR3 size: 14 residues. The CDR3 loop reads CATSKTSGGGEQFF. The DNA of the CDR3 is TGTGCCACCAGCAAAACTAGCGGGGGTGGTGAGCAGTTCTTC.

The DNA of the CDR3 is TGCGCCAGCAGCTTGTCGGGACAGGGTAGTGAAAAACTGTTTTTT. This translates into CASSLSGQGSEKLFF. This chain joins TRBV5-1 and TRBJ1-4, with 9 bases lining up with TRBD1. The CDR3 runs to 15 residues. Germline V CDR1 and CDR2: SGHRS, YFSETQ. J lost 7 bases, V lost 1 base, and 5 bases had no gene match.

This clone appeared a single time. The V and J genes are TRBV19 and TRBJ2-2; 7 nucleotides agree with TRBD1. Germline values: CDR1 LNHDA, CDR2 SQIVND (reference sequence). The CDR3 length is 13 residues. V lost 10 bases and J lost 4; bases outside the gene matches: 6. The CDR3 DNA sequence: TGTGCCATGAACGACAGGGCCACCGGGGAGCTGTTTTTT. Its translation: CAMNDRATGELFF.

The chain uses TRBV29-1 and TRBJ1-1; possibly TRBD1 for D (5 bases). The CDR3 is made up of 14 amino acids. CDR1 and CDR2 from the germline V gene are SQVTM and ANQGSEA. The V end was cut by 2 bases, the J end by 1 base, with 11 bases between. The CDR3, as DNA: TGCAGCGTTGAATCAGGGCAGGCGAACACTGAAGCTTTCTTT. Amino acid sequence: CSVESGQANTEAFF.

J is TRBJ2-1 and V is TRBV7-9; TRBD2 might be the D (5 bases). The CDR3 covers 14 residues. In germline, CDR1 is SEHNR, CDR2 FQNEAQ (reference sequence). V was pared by 2 bases and J by 11 bases, with 16 bases between. The CDR3 region is CASSLFEGMVKQFF. CDR3 coding DNA: TGTGCCAGCAGCTTATTCGAGGGTATGGTAAAGCAGTTCTTC.

The V call is TRBV7-2, the J call TRBJ2-1, with 11 bases lining up with TRBD2. Looked up from germline, CDR1 is SGHTA and CDR2 is FQGNSA. The CDR3 is 16 amino acids. V was pared by 8 bases and J by 7 bases, with 13 bases of the junction left unmatched. The CDR3: CASRQGISGGANEQFF. The DNA for the CDR3 is TGTGCCAGCCGTCAGGGTATTAGCGGGGGGGCGAATGAGCAGTTCTTC.